This T cell receptor beta chain was captured in a study of T cells in Graves' hyperthyroidism and ophthalmopathy. Amplified TCR beta CDR3 regions derived from RNA transcripts. Carried out on the TCR CDR3, a first-round RT-PCR used the HTBI primer set. Each CDR3 protein is one row after TCRdb ran MiXCR on the multiplex PCR reads. The sample lists about 350,000 distinct CDR3 sequences; around 14% were seen once. This clonotype was observed at least ten times. CDR1 is SNHLY and CDR2 is FYNNEI in the germline V gene. Trimming removed 2 bases at V and 6 bases at J, with 1 base between. The CDR3 length is 11 residues.

The TCR sequence derives from a woman aged 25 to 39 with Graves' hyperthyroidism. The gene calls are TRBV2 and TRBJ1-4; no clear D. The specimen sequenced was blood. The CDR3 sequence: CASSEYEKLFF. The CDR3 region has the DNA TGTGCCAGCAGTGAATATGAAAAACTGTTTTTT.